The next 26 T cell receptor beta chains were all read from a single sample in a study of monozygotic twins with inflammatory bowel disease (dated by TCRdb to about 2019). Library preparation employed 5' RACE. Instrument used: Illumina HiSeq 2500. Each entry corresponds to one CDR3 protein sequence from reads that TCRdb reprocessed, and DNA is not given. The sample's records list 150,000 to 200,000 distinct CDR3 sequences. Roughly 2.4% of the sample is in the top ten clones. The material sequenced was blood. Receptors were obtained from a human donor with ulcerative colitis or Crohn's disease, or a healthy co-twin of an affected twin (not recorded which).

The CDR3 loop is CASSSGTPRNTEAFF. The chain employs TRBV18 and TRBJ1-1; TCRdb's D gene call, TRBD1, goes unchecked for lack of DNA. Germline-derived CDR1 and CDR2 are KGHSH and LQKENI. The CDR3 is 15 amino acids.

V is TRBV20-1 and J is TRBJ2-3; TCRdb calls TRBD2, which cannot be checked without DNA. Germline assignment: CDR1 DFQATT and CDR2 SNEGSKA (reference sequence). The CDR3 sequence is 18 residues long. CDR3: CSARDHAWASGSPDTQYF.

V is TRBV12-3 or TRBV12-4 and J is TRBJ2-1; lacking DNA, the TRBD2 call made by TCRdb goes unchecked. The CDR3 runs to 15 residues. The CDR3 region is CASSPLAGYYNEQFF.

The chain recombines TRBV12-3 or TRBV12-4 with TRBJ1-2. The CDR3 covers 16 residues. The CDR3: CASSLLGPENNYGYTF.

CDR3 sequence: CASSLDRHPYEQYF. V and J are TRBV14 and TRBJ2-7; the D call of TRBD1 rests on TCRdb alone, since no DNA is present to check it. The germline CDR1 and CDR2 sequences are SGHDN and FVKESK. CDR3 length: 14 residues.

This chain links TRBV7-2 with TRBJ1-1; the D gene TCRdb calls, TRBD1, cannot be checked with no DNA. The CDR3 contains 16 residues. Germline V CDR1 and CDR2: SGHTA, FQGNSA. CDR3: CASSSSGGMENTEAFF.

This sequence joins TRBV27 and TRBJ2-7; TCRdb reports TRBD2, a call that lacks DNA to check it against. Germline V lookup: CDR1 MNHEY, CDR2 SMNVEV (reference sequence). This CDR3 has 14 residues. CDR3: CASSGGIHSSEQYF.

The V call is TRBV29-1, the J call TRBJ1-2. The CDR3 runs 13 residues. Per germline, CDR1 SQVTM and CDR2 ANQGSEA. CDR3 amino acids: CSVYYNRNYGYTF.

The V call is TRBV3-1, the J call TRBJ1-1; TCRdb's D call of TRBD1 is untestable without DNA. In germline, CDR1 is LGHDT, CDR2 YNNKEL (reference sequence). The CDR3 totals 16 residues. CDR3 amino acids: CASGRRTGGLNTEAFF.

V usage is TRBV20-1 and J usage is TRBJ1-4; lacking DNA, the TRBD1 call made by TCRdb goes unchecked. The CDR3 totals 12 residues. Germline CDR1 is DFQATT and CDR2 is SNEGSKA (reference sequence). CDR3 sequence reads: CSGTGALEKLFF.

The CDR3 sequence: CAISPDRDVYGYTF. The chain has TRBV10-3 and TRBJ1-2; TCRdb indicates TRBD1, and absent DNA this call remains unverified. The CDR3 consists of 14 residues. Looked up from germline, CDR1 is ENHRY and CDR2 is SYGVKD.

CDR3 residues: CASSLERTNEKLFF. V is TRBV7-2 and J is TRBJ1-4. The CDR3 spans 14 residues. Germline assignment: CDR1 SGHTA and CDR2 FQGNSA.

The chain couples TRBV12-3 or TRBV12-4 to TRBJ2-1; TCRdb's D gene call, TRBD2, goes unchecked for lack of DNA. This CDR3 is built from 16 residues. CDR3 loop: CASSSGASGRFNEQFF.

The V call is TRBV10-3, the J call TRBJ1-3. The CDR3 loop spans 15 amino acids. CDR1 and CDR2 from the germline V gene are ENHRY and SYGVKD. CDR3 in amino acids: CAISESQSSGNTIYF.

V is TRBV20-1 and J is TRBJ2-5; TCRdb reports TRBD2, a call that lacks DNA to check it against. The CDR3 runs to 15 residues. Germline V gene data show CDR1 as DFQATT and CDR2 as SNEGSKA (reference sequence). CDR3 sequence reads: CSAYRSREGEETQYF.

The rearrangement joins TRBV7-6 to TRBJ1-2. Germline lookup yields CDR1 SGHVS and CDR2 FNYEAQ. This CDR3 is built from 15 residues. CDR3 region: CASSLSSSPNYGYTF.

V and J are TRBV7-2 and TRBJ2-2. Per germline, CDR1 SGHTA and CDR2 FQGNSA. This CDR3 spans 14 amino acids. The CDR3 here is CASSLGLSTGELFF.

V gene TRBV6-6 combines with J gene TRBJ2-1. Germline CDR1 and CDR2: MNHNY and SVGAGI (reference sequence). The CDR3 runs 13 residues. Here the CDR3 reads CASRRQPYNEQFF.

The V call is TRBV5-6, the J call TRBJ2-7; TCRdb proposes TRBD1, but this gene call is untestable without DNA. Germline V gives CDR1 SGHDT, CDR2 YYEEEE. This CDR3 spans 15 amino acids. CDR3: CASSLGGTASYEQYF.

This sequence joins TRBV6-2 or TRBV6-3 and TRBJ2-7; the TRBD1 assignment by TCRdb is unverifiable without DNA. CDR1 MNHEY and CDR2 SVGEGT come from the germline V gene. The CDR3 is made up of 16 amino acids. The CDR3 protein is CASSFNGAMSSYEQYF.

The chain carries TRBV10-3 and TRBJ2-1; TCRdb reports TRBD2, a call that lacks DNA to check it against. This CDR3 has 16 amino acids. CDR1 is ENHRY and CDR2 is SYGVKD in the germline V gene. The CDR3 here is CAISTTSGTTYNEQFF.

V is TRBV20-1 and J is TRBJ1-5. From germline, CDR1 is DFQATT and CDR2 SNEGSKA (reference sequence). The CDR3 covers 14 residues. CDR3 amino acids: CSARQATGNQPQHF.

CDR3 region: CASSHPGTSGNEQFF. V usage is TRBV3-1 and J usage is TRBJ2-1; checking the TCRdb D call of TRBD2 is not possible without DNA. Germline values: CDR1 LGHDT, CDR2 YNNKEL (reference sequence). The CDR3 sequence is 15 residues long.

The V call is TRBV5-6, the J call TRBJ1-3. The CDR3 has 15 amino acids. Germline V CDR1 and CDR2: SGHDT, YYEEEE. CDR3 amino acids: CASSLDLLSGNTIYF.

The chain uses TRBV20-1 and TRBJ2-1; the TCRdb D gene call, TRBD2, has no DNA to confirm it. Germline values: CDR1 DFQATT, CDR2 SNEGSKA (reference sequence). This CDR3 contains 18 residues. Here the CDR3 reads CSARRAGTSGGAYNEQFF.

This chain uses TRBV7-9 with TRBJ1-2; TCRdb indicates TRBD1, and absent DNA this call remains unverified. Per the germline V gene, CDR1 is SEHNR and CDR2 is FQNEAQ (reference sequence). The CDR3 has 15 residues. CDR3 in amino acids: CASSLGQGGDYGYTF. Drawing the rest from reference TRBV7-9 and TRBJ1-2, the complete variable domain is DTGVSQNPRHKITKRGQNVTFRCDPISEHNRLYWYRQTLGQGPEFLTYFQNEAQLEKSRLLSDRFSAERPKGSFSTLEIQRTEQGDSAMYLCASSLGQGGDYGYTFGSGTRLTVV.